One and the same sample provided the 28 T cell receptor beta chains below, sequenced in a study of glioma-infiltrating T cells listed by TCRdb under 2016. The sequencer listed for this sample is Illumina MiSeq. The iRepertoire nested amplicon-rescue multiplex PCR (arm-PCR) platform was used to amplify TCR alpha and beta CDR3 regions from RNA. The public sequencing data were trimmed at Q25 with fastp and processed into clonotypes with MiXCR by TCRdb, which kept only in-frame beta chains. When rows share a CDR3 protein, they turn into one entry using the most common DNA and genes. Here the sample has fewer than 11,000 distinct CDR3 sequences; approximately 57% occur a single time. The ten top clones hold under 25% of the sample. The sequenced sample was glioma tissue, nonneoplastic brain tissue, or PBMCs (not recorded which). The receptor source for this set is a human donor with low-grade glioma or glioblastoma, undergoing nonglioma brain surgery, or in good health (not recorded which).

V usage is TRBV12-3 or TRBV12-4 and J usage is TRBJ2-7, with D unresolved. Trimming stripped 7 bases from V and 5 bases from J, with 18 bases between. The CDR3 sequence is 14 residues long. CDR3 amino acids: CASILNDFVNEQYF. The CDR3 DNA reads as TGTGCCAGCATTCTTAATGATTTCGTCAACGAGCAGTACTTC.

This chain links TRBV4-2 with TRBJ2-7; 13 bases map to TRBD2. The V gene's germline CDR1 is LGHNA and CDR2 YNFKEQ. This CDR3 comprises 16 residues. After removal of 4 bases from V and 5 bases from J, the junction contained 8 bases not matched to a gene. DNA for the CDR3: TGTGCCAGCAGCCCGAATTGGACTAGCGGGAGAAACGAGCAGTACTTC. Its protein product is CASSPNWTSGRNEQYF.

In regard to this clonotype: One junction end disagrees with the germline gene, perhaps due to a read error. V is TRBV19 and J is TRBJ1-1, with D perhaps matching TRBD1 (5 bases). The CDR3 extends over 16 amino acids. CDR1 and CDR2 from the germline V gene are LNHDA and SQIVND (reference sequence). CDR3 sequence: CASSSRDLGPNTKAFF. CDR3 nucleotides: TGTGCCAGCAGTTCCCGGGACCTGGGACCGAACACTAAAGCTTTCTTT.

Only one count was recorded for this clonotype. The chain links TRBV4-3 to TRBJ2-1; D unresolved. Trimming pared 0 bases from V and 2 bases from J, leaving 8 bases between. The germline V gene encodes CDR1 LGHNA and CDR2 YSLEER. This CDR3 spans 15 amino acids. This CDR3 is CASSQDQSTYNEQFF. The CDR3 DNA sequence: TGCGCCAGCAGCCAAGACCAATCGACCTACAATGAGCAGTTCTTC.

The CDR3 sequence is CASTERGTYTDTQYF. The CDR3 DNA reads TGTGCCAGCACCGAGCGTGGCACATACACAGATACGCAGTATTTT. This sequence joins TRBV6-2 or TRBV6-3 and TRBJ2-3; D is undetermined. V shed 7 bases and J shed 2 bases, with 16 bases lying between them. CDR3 length: 15 amino acids. Germline CDR1 MNHEY, CDR2 SVGEGT.

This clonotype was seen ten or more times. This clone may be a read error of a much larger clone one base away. In nucleotides, the CDR3 is TGTGCCCGCAGCTTAGGCCGCAATGAGCAGTTCTTC. It codes for CARSLGRNEQFF. V usage is TRBV7-6 and J usage is TRBJ2-1, with D hard to call. This CDR3 region has 12 residues. The germline V gene has CDR1 SGHVS and CDR2 FNYEAQ.

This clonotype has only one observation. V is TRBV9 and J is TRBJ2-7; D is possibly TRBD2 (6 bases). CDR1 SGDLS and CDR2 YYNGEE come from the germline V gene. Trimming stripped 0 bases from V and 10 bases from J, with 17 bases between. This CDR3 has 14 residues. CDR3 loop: CASSVGLVTAYQYF. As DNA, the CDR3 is TGTGCCAGCAGCGTAGGACTAGTAACCGCCTACCAGTACTTC.

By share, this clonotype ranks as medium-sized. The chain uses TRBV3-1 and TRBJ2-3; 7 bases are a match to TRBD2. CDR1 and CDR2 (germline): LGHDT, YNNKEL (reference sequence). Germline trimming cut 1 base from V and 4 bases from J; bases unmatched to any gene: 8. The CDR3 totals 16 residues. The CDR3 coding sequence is TGTGCCAGCAGCCAAGCGGGAGGAGGTTGGGCAGATACGCAGTATTTT. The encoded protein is CASSQAGGGWADTQYF.

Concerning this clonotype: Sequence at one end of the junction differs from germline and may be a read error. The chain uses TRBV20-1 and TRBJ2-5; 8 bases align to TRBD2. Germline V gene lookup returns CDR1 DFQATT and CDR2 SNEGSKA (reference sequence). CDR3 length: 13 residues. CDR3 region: CGARGLDQETKYF. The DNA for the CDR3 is TGCGGTGCCCGGGGACTAGACCAAGAGACCAAGTACTTC.

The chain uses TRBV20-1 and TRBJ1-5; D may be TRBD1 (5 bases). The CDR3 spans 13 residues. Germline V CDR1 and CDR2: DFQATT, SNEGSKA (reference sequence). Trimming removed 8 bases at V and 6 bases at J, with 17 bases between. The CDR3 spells CSSVGTGSQPQHF. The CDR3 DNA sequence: TGCAGTTCTGTCGGGACGGGGAGTCAGCCCCAGCATTTT.

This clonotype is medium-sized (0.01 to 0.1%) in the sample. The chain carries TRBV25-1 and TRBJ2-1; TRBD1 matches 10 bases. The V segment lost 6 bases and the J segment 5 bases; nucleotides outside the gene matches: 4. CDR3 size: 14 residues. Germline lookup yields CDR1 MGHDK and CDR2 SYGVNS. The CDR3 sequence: CASRTGGGHNEQFF. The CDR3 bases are TGTGCCAGCAGGACAGGGGGCGGCCACAATGAGCAGTTCTTC. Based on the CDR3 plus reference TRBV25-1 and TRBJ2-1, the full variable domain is EADIYQTPRYLVIGTGKKITLECSQTMGHDKMYWYQQDPGMELHLIHYSYGVNSTEKGDLSSESTVSRIRTEHFPLTLESARPSHTSQYLCASRTGGGHNEQFFGPGTRLTVL.

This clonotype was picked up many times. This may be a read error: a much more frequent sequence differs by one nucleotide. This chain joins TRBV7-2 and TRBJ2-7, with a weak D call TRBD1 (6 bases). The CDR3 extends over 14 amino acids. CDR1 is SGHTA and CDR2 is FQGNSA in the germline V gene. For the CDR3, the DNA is TGTGCCCGCAGCTTAGCAGGGGCTACCTACGAGCAGTACTTC. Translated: CARSLAGATYEQYF.

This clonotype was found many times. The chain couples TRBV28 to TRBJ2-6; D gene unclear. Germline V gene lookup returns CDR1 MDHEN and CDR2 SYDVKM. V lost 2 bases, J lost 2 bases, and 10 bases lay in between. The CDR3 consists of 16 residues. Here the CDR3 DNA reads TGTGCCAGCAGTTTACCACCGCCCACTGGGGCCAACGTCCTGACTTTC. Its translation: CASSLPPPTGANVLTF.

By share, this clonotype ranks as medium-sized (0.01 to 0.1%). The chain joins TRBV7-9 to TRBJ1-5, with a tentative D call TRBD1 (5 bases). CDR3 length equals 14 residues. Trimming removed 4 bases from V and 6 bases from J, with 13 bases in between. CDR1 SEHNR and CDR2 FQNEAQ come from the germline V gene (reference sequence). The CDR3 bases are TGTGCCAGCAGCTCGTGGGACCTGGCTCAGCCCCAGCATTTT. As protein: CASSSWDLAQPQHF.

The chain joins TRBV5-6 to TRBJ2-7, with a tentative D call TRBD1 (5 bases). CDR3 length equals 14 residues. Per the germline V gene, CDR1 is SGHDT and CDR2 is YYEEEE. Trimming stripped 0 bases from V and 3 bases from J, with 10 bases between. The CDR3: CASSLEGSDYEQYF. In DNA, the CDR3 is TGTGCCAGCAGCTTGGAGGGGTCGGACTACGAGCAGTACTTC. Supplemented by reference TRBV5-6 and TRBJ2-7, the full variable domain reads DAGVTQSPTHLIKTRGQQVTLRCSPKSGHDTVSWYQQALGQGPQFIFQYYEEEERQRGNFPDRFSGHQFPNYSSELNVNALLLGDSALYLCASSLEGSDYEQYFGPGTRLTVT.

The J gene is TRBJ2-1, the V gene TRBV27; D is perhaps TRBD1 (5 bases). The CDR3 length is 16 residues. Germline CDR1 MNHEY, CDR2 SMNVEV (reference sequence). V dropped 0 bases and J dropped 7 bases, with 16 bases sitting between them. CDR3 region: CASSLSVYRGLNEQFF. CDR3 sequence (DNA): TGTGCCAGCAGTTTATCCGTCTATAGGGGCTTGAATGAGCAGTTCTTC.

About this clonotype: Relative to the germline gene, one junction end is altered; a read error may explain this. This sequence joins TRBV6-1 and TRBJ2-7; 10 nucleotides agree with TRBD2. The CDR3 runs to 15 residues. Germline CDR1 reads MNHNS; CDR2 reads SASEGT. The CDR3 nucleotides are TGTGCCAGCAGTGATCGGAGCGGGGGGGCCGACGACCAGTACTTC. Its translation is CASSDRSGGADDQYF.

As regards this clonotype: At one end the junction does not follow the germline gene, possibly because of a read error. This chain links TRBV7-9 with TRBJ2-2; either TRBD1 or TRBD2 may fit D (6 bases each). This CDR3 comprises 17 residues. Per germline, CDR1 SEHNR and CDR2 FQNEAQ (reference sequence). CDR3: CAGSLGGLGSHAGEVFF. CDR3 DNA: TGTGCCGGCAGCTTAGGGGGTCTAGGGTCCCACGCCGGGGAGGTGTTTTTT.

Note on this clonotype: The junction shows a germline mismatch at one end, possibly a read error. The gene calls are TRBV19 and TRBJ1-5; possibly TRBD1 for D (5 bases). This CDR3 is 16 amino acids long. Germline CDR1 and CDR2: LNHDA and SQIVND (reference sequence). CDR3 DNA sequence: TGTGCCAGTAGTTCGCCGGGCAGGGCTAGCAATCAGCCACAGCATTTT. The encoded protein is CASSSPGRASNQPQHF.

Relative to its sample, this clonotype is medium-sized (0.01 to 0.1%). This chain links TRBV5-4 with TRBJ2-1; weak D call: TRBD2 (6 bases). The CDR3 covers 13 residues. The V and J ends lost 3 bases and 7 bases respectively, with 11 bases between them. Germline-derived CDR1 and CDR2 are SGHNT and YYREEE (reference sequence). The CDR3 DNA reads TGTGCCAGCAGCTGGGCACGGGGGAATGAGCAGTTCTTC. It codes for CASSWARGNEQFF. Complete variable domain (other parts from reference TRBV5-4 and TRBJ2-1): ETGVTQSPTHLIKTRGQQVTLRCSSQSGHNTVSWYQQALGQGPQFIFQYYREEENGRGNFPPRFSGLQFPNYSSELNVNALELDDSALYLCASSWARGNEQFFGPGTRLTVL.

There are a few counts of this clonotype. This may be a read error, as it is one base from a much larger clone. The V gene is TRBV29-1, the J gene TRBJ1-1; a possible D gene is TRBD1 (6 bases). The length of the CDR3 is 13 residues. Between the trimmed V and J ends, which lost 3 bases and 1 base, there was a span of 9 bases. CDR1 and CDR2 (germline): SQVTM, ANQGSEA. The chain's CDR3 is CSVDPGANTEAFF. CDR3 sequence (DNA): TGCAGCGTTGATCCAGGGGCGAACACTGAAGCTTTCTTT.

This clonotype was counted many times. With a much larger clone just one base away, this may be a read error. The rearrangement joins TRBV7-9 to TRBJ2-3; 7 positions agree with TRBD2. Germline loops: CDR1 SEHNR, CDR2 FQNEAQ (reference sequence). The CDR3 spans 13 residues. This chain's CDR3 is CVSSQTSTYTQYF. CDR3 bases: TGTGTCAGCAGCCAGACTAGCACATATACGCAGTATTTT. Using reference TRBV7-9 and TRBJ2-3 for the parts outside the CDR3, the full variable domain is DTGVSQNPRHKITKRGQNVTFRCDPISEHNRLYWYRQTLGQGPEFLTYFQNEAQLEKSRLLSDRFSAERPKGSFSTLEIQRTEQGDSAMYLCVSSQTSTYTQYFGPGTRLTVL.

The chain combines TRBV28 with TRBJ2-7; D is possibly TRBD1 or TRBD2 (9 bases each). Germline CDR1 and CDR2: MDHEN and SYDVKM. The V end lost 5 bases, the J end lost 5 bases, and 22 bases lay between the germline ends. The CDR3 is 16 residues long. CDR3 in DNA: TGTGCCAGCAGTCGCGGGGGGGACAGGGTCTTCGACGAGCAGTACTTC. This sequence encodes CASSRGGDRVFDEQYF.

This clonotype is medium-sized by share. CDR3: CATAPWTGQNTEAFF. The CDR3 bases are TGTGCCACAGCACCGTGGACAGGGCAGAACACTGAAGCTTTCTTT. The chain employs TRBV6-1 and TRBJ1-1, with TRBD1 matching 8 bases. The V segment lost 10 bases and the J segment 1 base; nucleotides outside the gene matches: 11. This CDR3 is 15 amino acids long. In germline, CDR1 is MNHNS, CDR2 SASEGT.

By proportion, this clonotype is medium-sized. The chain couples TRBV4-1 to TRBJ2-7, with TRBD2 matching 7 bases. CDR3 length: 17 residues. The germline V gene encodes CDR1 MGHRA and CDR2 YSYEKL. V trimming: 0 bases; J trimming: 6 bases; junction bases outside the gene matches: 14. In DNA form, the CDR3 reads TGCGCCAGCAGCCAAGATACGTCTGGCGGGAGCACGAGCGAGCAGTACTTC. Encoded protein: CASSQDTSGGSTSEQYF.

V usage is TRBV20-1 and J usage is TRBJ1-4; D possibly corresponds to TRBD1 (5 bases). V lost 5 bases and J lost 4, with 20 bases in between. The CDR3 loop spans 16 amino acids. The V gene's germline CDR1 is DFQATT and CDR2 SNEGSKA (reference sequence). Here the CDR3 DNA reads TGCAGTGCTCGTACCGGGACCCTGGGGAATAATGAAAAACTGTTTTTT. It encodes CSARTGTLGNNEKLFF.

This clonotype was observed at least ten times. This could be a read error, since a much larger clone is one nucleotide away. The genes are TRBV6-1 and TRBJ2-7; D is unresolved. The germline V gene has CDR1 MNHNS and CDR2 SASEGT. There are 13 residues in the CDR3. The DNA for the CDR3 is TGTGCCAGCAATCAACCCAGCTCCTGCGAGCAGTACTTC. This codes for CASNQPSSCEQYF.

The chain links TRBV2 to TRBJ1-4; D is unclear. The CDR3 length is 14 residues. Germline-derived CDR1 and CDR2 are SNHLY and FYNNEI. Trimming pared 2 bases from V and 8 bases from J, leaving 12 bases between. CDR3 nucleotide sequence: TGTGCCAGCAGTGAAATGCAGGTCGACGAAAAACTGTTTTTT. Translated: CASSEMQVDEKLFF.